This TCR beta chain comes out of a study of metastatic and nonmetastatic thyroid tumors. Every patient underwent thyroid surgery untreated. This clone was seen at least ten times. Germline V lookup: CDR1 LNHNV, CDR2 YYDKDF (reference sequence). V was clipped by 3 bases and J by 0 bases; unmatched bases: 3. This CDR3 region has 15 residues. Using MiXCR, TCRdb re-called clones from the PCR reads. There are around 64,000 clones in the sample; about 3.8% occur only once, and around 22% lies in the top ten. Input material: blood. The clonotype was recovered from a female donor with papillary thyroid cancer or a benign thyroid nodule (not recorded which). Some clones in this sample may be carry-over from other donors' samples. The genes are TRBV15 and TRBJ2-7, with 9 bases aligning to TRBD1. CDR3 protein: CATSSWDRDSYEQYF. The DNA of the CDR3 is TGTGCCACCAGCAGCTGGGACAGGGACTCCTACGAGCAGTACTTC.